This T cell receptor (beta chain) was observed in a study of blood T cell repertoires in COVID-19 (dated by TCRdb to the early 2020s). Background on the whole study: The collaborator samples originated in the United States, Italy and Spain and spanned the acute and convalescent phases of COVID-19. The prospective study material was composed of cDNA or gDNA derived from T cells, B-cell-depleted T cells, or PBMCs. Deeply sampled blood TCRbeta repertoires from subjects exposed to, actively infected with, or recovered from COVID-19 were included in the dataset. A freely available public database, intended as a resource for researchers studying the immune response to SARS-CoV-2, is where the repertoires were released. Samples were obtained from the ongoing ImmuneRACE study (first 160 participants) and from roughly 1,300 subjects provided by 6 global collaborators. The sample metadata nearly always contained a de-identified subject ID, COVID-19 status, age in years and sex. Where available, HLA class I and class II types were taken from metadata supplied by the sample provider and were not determined by assay-based typing. Findings and caveats that apply to the study as a whole: How much clinical and demographic metadata was included differed by source and by participant, and the metadata was provided uncurated.

Spanning cysteine to phenylalanine, the CDR3 consists of 10 amino acids. The CDR3 DNA has 30 bases and is translated from base 1. Whole blood was collected in K2EDTA tubes by collaborating institutions according to the institutions' own protocols. For TCRbeta analysis, collaborator samples were shipped as frozen whole blood, as isolated PBMCs, or as DNA extracted from either sample type. TCRbeta CDR3 regions were amplified from genomic DNA using the immunoSEQ Assay, a bias-controlled multiplex PCR. The authors' pipeline ran thus. Within the assay, amplification of reference gene primers was used to estimate how many nucleated cells each sample contained. Sequence reads were collapsed and filtered to measure the absolute abundance of every unique TCRbeta CDR3 rearrangement. For each sample, productive Simpson clonality was calculated as the square root of Simpson's diversity index across productive rearrangements. Sourced from immuneACCESS, this table was stored by TCRdb with only in-frame sequences that have V and J called. A share of the clones is absent; for the studies checked, an unresolved V gene accounts for under half, and the remainder has no known explanation. V, J and clone size were drawn from that table, and D and trimming were deduced from the DNA. The sample contains around 81,000 clones, approximately 80% of them found a single time. Approximately 40% of the sample is held by the ten biggest clonotypes.

Turning to this clone: Its antigen specificity is not known. No base quality values were provided; no much bigger clone lies one nucleotide off.

Sequenced input: peripheral blood. The clonotype was recovered from a man at least 80 years old with acute or convalescent COVID-19. The chain employs TRBV21-1 and TRBJ2-7; the table's D call, TRBD2, has no DNA check behind it. TRBV21-1 is deemed a pseudogene. The CDR3 has the sequence CASRVAPRGF. The nucleotides read TGTGCCAGCAGAGTAGCCCCACGGGGCTTC.